Below are 29 T cell receptor beta chains sequenced from a single sample in a study of PD-1 blockade in classical Hodgkin lymphoma (dated by TCRdb to between 2020 and 2021). The sample's time point label is to be understood as: cycle 4 day 1 (C4D1), after five to seven weeks of nivolumab. Every trial patient had relapsed following autologous stem cell transplantation, and prior brentuximab vedotin exposure was what differed among cohorts A, B and C. Preparation of the library involved the immunoSEQ multiplex PCR assay. TCRdb obtained this table from immuneACCESS and retained in-frame rearrangements with V and J assigned. These tables miss some clones; where compared with another copy, unresolved V genes account for less than half of the shortfall, and the remainder is unexplained. Within this sample are about 44,000 clones, with around three fifths of them counted one time only. Of the sample, 2.5% to 3.5% falls within the top ten clones.

This specimen was peripheral blood mononuclear cells (PBMCs), taken before the fourth cycle of nivolumab. The receptors originated from a human donor with classical Hodgkin lymphoma.

The rearrangement uses TRBV30 and TRBJ2-2, with D tentatively TRBD2 (6 bases). This CDR3 spans 14 amino acids. V was shortened by 5 bases and J by 1 base, with 11 bases between the two germline ends. Germline loops: CDR1 GTSNPN, CDR2 SVGIG (reference sequence). The CDR3 DNA sequence: TGTGCCTGGTCGGGGGAACTGAACACCGGGGAGCTGTTTTTT. Protein product: CAWSGELNTGELFF. The entire variable domain, with the rest obtained from reference TRBV30 and TRBJ2-2, is as follows: SQTIHQWPATLVQPVGSPLSLECTVEGTSNPNLYWYRQAAGRGLQLLFYSVGIGQISSEVPQNLSASRPQDRQFILSSKKLLLSDSGFYLCAWSGELNTGELFFGEGSRLTVL.

This clone was seen a single time. V usage is TRBV7-9 and J usage is TRBJ2-1, with 10 bases aligning to TRBD1. Per the germline V gene, CDR1 is SEHNR and CDR2 is FQNEAQ (reference sequence). V shed 5 bases, J shed 7 bases, and the junction held 5 bases outside the gene matches. The CDR3 is 14 residues long. The CDR3 DNA follows: TGTGCCAGCAGCCTGGGACAGGGGATGAATGAGCAGTTCTTC. Encoded protein: CASSLGQGMNEQFF.

The rearrangement joins TRBV5-6 to TRBJ2-2; D possibly uses TRBD1 or TRBD2 (5 bases each). CDR1 and CDR2 (germline): SGHDT, YYEEEE. Trimming cost V 2 bases and J 4 bases, with 15 bases left between them. This CDR3 region has 16 residues. CDR3 amino acids: CASSFMRGLGTGELFF. CDR3 nucleotides: TGTGCCAGCAGCTTTATGAGGGGCCTAGGCACCGGGGAGCTGTTTTTT.

This rearrangement joins TRBV28 to TRBJ1-4, with 8 bases identical to TRBD1. V lost 5 bases, J lost 5 bases, and 7 bases stayed unmatched. This CDR3 region has 15 residues. Germline lookup yields CDR1 MDHEN and CDR2 SYDVKM. This CDR3 is CASSPQGQGNEKLFF. CDR3 coding DNA: TGTGCCAGCAGTCCCCAAGGACAGGGAAATGAAAAACTGTTTTTT.

The genes are TRBV27 and TRBJ2-5; D remains ambiguous. The germline CDR1 and CDR2 sequences are MNHEY and SMNVEV (reference sequence). V was cut by 4 bases and J by 1 base, with 10 bases left in between. The CDR3 covers 14 residues. CDR3 sequence: CASSYVGGQETQYF. CDR3 nucleotide sequence: TGTGCCAGCAGTTACGTGGGCGGCCAAGAGACCCAGTACTTC.

This rearrangement joins TRBV18 to TRBJ1-6; D gene ambiguous. Germline values: CDR1 KGHSH, CDR2 LQKENI. V was clipped by 3 bases and J by 6 bases, with 9 bases between them. CDR3 length: 14 amino acids. Here the CDR3 reads CASSPFETNSPLHF. In DNA, the CDR3 is TGTGCCAGCTCACCTTTTGAGACTAATTCACCCCTCCACTTT.

The gene calls are TRBV9 and TRBJ1-3; D not resolved. V shed 0 bases and J shed 3 bases, with 7 bases lying between them. CDR3 size: 14 residues. Germline CDR1 reads SGDLS; CDR2 reads YYNGEE. CDR3 nucleotides: TGTGCCAGCAGCGTAGCTGGGTTTGGAAACACCATATATTTT. Translated, it gives CASSVAGFGNTIYF. The full variable domain, its missing parts supplied by reference TRBV9 and TRBJ1-3, is DSGVTQTPKHLITATGQRVTLRCSPRSGDLSVYWYQQSLDQGLQFLIQYYNGEERAKGNILERFSAQQFPDLHSELNLSSLELGDSALYFCASSVAGFGNTIYFGEGSWLTVV.

This chain connects TRBV6-5 to TRBJ2-5; 8 nucleotides line up with TRBD2. This CDR3 is 14 amino acids long. The germline V gene encodes CDR1 MNHEY and CDR2 SVGAGI. With 0 bases clipped from V and 4 bases from J, the junction kept 1 base outside the gene matches. In DNA, the CDR3 is TGTGCCAGCAGTTACTCGCGGGGGGCAGAGACCCAGTACTTC. Amino acid sequence: CASSYSRGAETQYF.

The J gene is TRBJ2-1, the V gene TRBV30; TRBD2 is a possible D gene (7 bases). Germline assignment: CDR1 GTSNPN and CDR2 SVGIG (reference sequence). The length of the CDR3 is 16 residues. V gave up 2 bases and J gave up 8 bases, with 22 bases separating them. The CDR3 is CAWSLWGGLMSDEQFF. The CDR3 nucleotides read TGTGCCTGGAGTTTGTGGGGGGGCCTGATGAGCGATGAGCAGTTCTTC.

This clone was observed a few times. The V call is TRBV19, the J call TRBJ2-7; D is possibly TRBD2 (6 bases). The CDR3 has 13 residues. Between the trimmed V and J ends, which lost 5 bases and 0 bases, there was a span of 8 bases. Germline V CDR1 and CDR2: LNHDA, SQIVND (reference sequence). The CDR3 nucleotides read TGTGCCAGTAGTGTAGCGGCCTCCTACGAGCAGTACTTC. It encodes CASSVAASYEQYF.

The chain is built from TRBV27 and TRBJ1-2; D might be TRBD1 (5 bases). The CDR3 runs 17 residues. Looked up from germline, CDR1 is MNHEY and CDR2 is SMNVEV (reference sequence). Deletions cut 8 bases from V and 5 bases from J, with 27 bases between. The CDR3 protein is CASHFFSTTGTLYGYTF. The CDR3 region has the DNA TGTGCCAGCCATTTTTTTTCTACTACCGGGACTTTATATGGCTACACCTTC.

CDR3 residues: CASSRDRQNTEAFF. The DNA of the CDR3 is TGCGCCAGCAGCCGCGACAGGCAAAACACTGAAGCTTTCTTT. This sequence joins TRBV5-1 and TRBJ1-1, with TRBD1 as a possible D gene (6 bases). Germline CDR1 SGHRS, CDR2 YFSETQ. CDR3 length equals 14 residues. Trimming removed 4 bases from V and 2 bases from J, with 12 bases in between.

The chain employs TRBV6-5 and TRBJ2-5, with D perhaps given as TRBD1 or TRBD2 (6 bases each). Germline V lookup: CDR1 MNHEY, CDR2 SVGAGI. The CDR3 runs 13 residues. Trimming shortened V by 10 bases and J by 5 bases, and 17 bases separated the two germline ends. In nucleotides, the CDR3 is TGTGCCACCCGATGGGGGGCTTCGGAGACCCAGTACTTC. Its protein is CATRWGASETQYF.

This sequence joins TRBV5-1 and TRBJ2-7; no clear D. There are 14 residues in the CDR3. V lost 0 bases to trimming and J lost 2 bases, with 9 bases between them. The germline CDR1 and CDR2 sequences are SGHRS and YFSETQ. CDR3 amino acids: CASSLEAETYEQYF. The CDR3 bases are TGCGCCAGCAGCTTGGAGGCAGAAACCTACGAGCAGTACTTC.

This chain uses TRBV9 with TRBJ2-5; 8 bases map to TRBD2. Trimming at V came to 1 base and at J to 5 bases, leaving 10 bases not matched to a gene. The CDR3 extends over 16 amino acids. CDR1 is SGDLS and CDR2 is YYNGEE in the germline V gene. The DNA for the CDR3 is TGTGCCAGCAGCGTAACTAGCGGTACCTTCGGGGAGACCCAGTACTTC. Protein product: CASSVTSGTFGETQYF.

The table lists this clone with a count of one. J is TRBJ2-1 and V is TRBV5-1; 10 nucleotides agree with TRBD2. CDR3 length: 16 residues. Germline CDR1 and CDR2: SGHRS and YFSETQ. V gave up 0 bases and J gave up 0 bases; unmatched junction bases: 0. This CDR3 is CASSLGTSGSYNEQFF. The CDR3 DNA sequence: TGCGCCAGCAGCTTGGGGACTAGCGGCTCCTACAATGAGCAGTTCTTC.

This chain uses TRBV10-3 with TRBJ2-1; tentative D call: TRBD1 (6 bases). Per the germline V gene, CDR1 is ENHRY and CDR2 is SYGVKD. This CDR3 comprises 15 residues. Trimming pared 2 bases from V and 5 bases from J, leaving 13 bases between. The CDR3 sequence: CAISEGQGRDNEQFF. CDR3 coding DNA: TGTGCCATCAGTGAGGGGCAGGGGAGAGACAATGAGCAGTTCTTC.

The sample holds a few counts of this clone. The genes are TRBV11-2 and TRBJ2-5; the D gene could be TRBD1 or TRBD2 (6 bases each). Germline CDR1 SGHAT, CDR2 FQNNGV. CDR3 length equals 13 residues. V gave up 5 bases and J gave up 4 bases, with 11 bases separating them. The CDR3 DNA follows: TGTGCCAGCAGCCCCCCGGGGGCAGAGACCCAGTACTTC. The encoded protein is CASSPPGAETQYF.

The rearrangement joins TRBV5-1 to TRBJ2-7; TRBD1 matches 7 bases. The V gene's germline CDR1 is SGHRS and CDR2 YFSETQ. Trimming took 4 bases from V and 6 from J; bases not matched to a gene: 4. The length of the CDR3 is 12 residues. CDR3 bases: TGCGCCAGCAGCATGGGACAGCGCGAGCAGTACTTC. Residues: CASSMGQREQYF.

The chain couples TRBV19 to TRBJ1-1; 9 positions match TRBD1. J lost 0 bases, V lost 5 bases, and 10 bases had no gene match. The CDR3 covers 17 residues. Germline V gene sequence: CDR1 LNHDA, CDR2 SQIVND (reference sequence). Here the CDR3 reads CASSVGQGRSVNTEAFF. CDR3 nucleotides: TGTGCCAGTAGTGTCGGACAGGGGCGCTCCGTGAACACTGAAGCTTTCTTT.

Ten or more counts support this clone. This sample also contains other DNA sequences that code for the same CDR3. The chain recombines TRBV30 with TRBJ2-5, with TRBD1 matching 7 bases. Germline V gene sequence: CDR1 GTSNPN, CDR2 SVGIG (reference sequence). V lost 5 bases to trimming and J lost 5 bases; unmatched junction nucleotides: 5. The CDR3 has 12 residues. For the CDR3, the DNA is TGTGCCTGGTCAGGGGGAGCGGAGACCCAGTACTTC. Amino acids: CAWSGGAETQYF. Looking up the rest from reference TRBV30 and TRBJ2-5 gives the full variable domain: SQTIHQWPATLVQPVGSPLSLECTVEGTSNPNLYWYRQAAGRGLQLLFYSVGIGQISSEVPQNLSASRPQDRQFILSSKKLLLSDSGFYLCAWSGGAETQYFGPGTRLLVL.

J is TRBJ1-4 and V is TRBV30; TRBD1 is a possible D gene (6 bases). Per the germline V gene, CDR1 is GTSNPN and CDR2 is SVGIG (reference sequence). This CDR3 contains 13 residues. V was clipped by 3 bases and J by 8 bases, with 13 bases between them. The CDR3 loop reads CAWRQGRREKLFF. The CDR3 nucleotides read TGTGCCTGGAGACAGGGCCGGCGCGAAAAACTGTTTTTT.

The V gene is TRBV27, the J gene TRBJ2-6; D is unresolved. This CDR3 is built from 14 residues. V was cut by 8 bases and J by 2 bases, with 10 bases left in between. The germline gives CDR1 MNHEY, CDR2 SMNVEV (reference sequence). The CDR3 DNA sequence: TGTGCCAGCGGTAAGATAGCTGGGGCCAACGTCCTGACTTTC. This encodes CASGKIAGANVLTF. The full variable domain, with the rest looked up from reference TRBV27 and TRBJ2-6, is EAQVTQNPRYLITVTGKKLTVTCSQNMNHEYMSWYRQDPGLGLRQIYYSMNVEVTDKGDVPEGYKVSRKEKRNFPLILESPSPNQTSLYFCASGKIAGANVLTFGAGSRLTVL.

This clone was picked up a small number of times. The chain couples TRBV5-1 to TRBJ2-5; maybe TRBD1 (6 bases). Trimming left V 4 bases short and J 5 bases short, with 12 bases between. Germline values: CDR1 SGHRS, CDR2 YFSETQ. This CDR3 region has 13 residues. CDR3 DNA sequence: TGCGCCAGCAGCCCATCAGGGGCGGAGACCCAGTACTTC. Translating it yields CASSPSGAETQYF. Looking up the rest from reference TRBV5-1 and TRBJ2-5 gives the full variable domain: KAGVTQTPRYLIKTRGQQVTLSCSPISGHRSVSWYQQTPGQGLQFLFEYFSETQRNKGNFPGRFSGRQFSNSRSEMNVSTLELGDSALYLCASSPSGAETQYFGPGTRLLVL.

As DNA, the CDR3 is TGTGCCAGCAGCTTACGGCGGGAGGCTCAGCAGTTCTTC. Translating it yields CASSLRREAQQFF. This sequence joins TRBV7-2 and TRBJ2-1, with 8 bases lining up with TRBD2. Trimming took 2 bases from V and 11 from J; bases not matched to a gene: 5. CDR3 length: 13 amino acids. The germline V gene encodes CDR1 SGHTA and CDR2 FQGNSA.

This chain connects TRBV6-6 to TRBJ1-1; no definite D call. Germline V gene data show CDR1 as MNHNY and CDR2 as SVGAGI (reference sequence). This CDR3 region has 11 residues. With 7 bases removed from V and 6 bases from J, the gap between germline ends came to 9 bases. The CDR3 region is CASKGASEAFF. The CDR3 nucleotides read TGTGCCAGCAAGGGAGCTTCTGAAGCTTTCTTT.

The V gene is TRBV14, the J gene TRBJ2-5; no definite D call. Deletions cut 4 bases from V and 2 bases from J, with 14 bases between. CDR1 and CDR2 (germline): SGHDN, FVKESK. The length of the CDR3 is 15 residues. CDR3 sequence: CASSLTLPAQETQYF. DNA for the CDR3: TGTGCCAGCAGCCTAACCCTCCCGGCACAAGAGACCCAGTACTTC.

The V gene is TRBV6-5, the J gene TRBJ1-4; 9 bases are a match to TRBD1. The CDR3 consists of 14 residues. CDR1 and CDR2 (germline): MNHEY, SVGAGI. V was pared by 6 bases and J by 5 bases, with 4 bases of the junction left unmatched. CDR3 residues: CASRGTGPNEKLFF. For the CDR3, the DNA is TGTGCCAGCAGGGGGACAGGGCCGAATGAAAAACTGTTTTTT.

The chain combines TRBV27 with TRBJ2-1; 10 nucleotides align to TRBD1. The V gene's germline CDR1 is MNHEY and CDR2 SMNVEV (reference sequence). The CDR3 spans 13 residues. The chain's CDR3 is CGTRDRGYNEQFF. In DNA, the CDR3 is TGTGGGACCCGGGACAGGGGCTACAATGAGCAGTTCTTC.